This paragraph covers one T cell receptor (beta chain) sequence. Antigen: not known. This sample is part of a study of T cells expressing NK-cell markers. Overall study: It was from sorted CD3+CD56+NKG2C+, CD3+CD56+NKG2C- and CD3+CD56-NKG2C+ T cells that TCR beta repertoires came.

Beta-chain TCR cDNA was generated via 5'RACE template switching with UMIs. TCRdb reanalyzed the 5' RACE reads, giving one entry per CDR3 protein sequence and no DNA. The repertoire shows roughly 390,000 distinct CDR3 sequences; the top ten hold over 4%. The CDR3 spans 15 residues. CDR1 and CDR2 from the germline V gene are LGHDT and YNNKEL (reference sequence). General study results and limits: NKG2C+ dominant clonotypes from 5 or 6 donors made up about 1.0-7.5% of CD8+ T cells. There were four donors in whom these clonotypes also led the CD3+CD56-NKG2C+ fraction.

This TCR derives from a man aged 18-75 years in good health. The chain is built from TRBV3-1 and TRBJ2-5; without DNA, the TCRdb call of TRBD2 cannot be checked. Sequenced material: blood T cells: a sorted CD56 or NKG2C T cell subset, CD4+ or CD8+ T cells, or bulk PBMC T cells (not recorded which). The CDR3: CASSQGTSGGGTQYF.